This T cell receptor beta chain stems from a study of blood T cells in healthy people across ages. Study-wide findings and caveats: Getting older went along with TCR beta diversity per million T cells dropping roughly linearly. Naive CD4+ cell counts and diversity both ran higher in long-lived than in aged donors.

Drawn from each donor were approximately 9.5 milliliters of peripheral blood. Each sample yielded at least 6 million isolated PBMCs. The CDR3 covers 15 residues. Germline-derived CDR1 and CDR2 are SGHRS and YFSETQ. V lost 0 bases and J lost 5; bases outside the gene matches: 6. A note on this clonotype: No antigen is known for it.

A sample-barcoded 5' primer and a J-beta primer mix were used in a second PCR of roughly 6 to 12 cycles. TCRdb redid the calling of the 5' RACE reads with MiXCR, one entry per CDR3 protein. This sample yields about 640,000 distinct CDR3 sequences, of which roughly 58% are seen a single time; approximately 40% belongs to the top ten. The chain is built from TRBV5-1 and TRBJ2-7; TRBD1 matches at 9 bases. This clonotype originated in a man aged 55 to 70 in good health. Sequencing was performed on blood. Here the CDR3 DNA reads TGCGCCAGCAGCTTGGGGGGACAGGGCCGACACGAGCAGTACTTC. Translation: CASSLGGQGRHEQYF.